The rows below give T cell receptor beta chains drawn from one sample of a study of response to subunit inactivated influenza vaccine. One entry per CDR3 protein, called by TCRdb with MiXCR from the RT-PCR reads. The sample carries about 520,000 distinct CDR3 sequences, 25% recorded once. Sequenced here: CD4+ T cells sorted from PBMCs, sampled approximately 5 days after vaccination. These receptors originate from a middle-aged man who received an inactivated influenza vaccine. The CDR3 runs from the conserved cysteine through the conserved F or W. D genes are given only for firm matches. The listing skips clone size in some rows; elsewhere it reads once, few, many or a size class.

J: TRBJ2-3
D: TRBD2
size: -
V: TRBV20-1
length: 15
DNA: TGCAGTGCTAGGGCACTAGCGGGGGGCCTCTCGCCGCAGTATTTT
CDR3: CSARALAGGLSPQYF

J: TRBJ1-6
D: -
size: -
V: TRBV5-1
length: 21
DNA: TGCGCCAGCAGCTCTGGTTTAGGAGGAACGAAGCCGAGCTCCTATAATTCACCCCTCCACTTT
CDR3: CASSSGLGGTKPSSYNSPLHF

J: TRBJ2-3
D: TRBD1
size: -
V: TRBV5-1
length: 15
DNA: TGCGCCAGCAGCTTCCGGGACAGGGGTCAAGATACGCAGTATTTT
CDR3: CASSFRDRGQDTQYF

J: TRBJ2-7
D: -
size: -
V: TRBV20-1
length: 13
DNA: TGCAGTGCTTTGCGGGACACCTCCTACGAGCAGTACTTC
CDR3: CSALRDTSYEQYF

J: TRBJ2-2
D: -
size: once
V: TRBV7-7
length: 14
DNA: TGTGCTAGCAGCTTAGCGCGGAGTTCCGGGGAGCTGTTTTTT
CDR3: CASSLARSSGELFF

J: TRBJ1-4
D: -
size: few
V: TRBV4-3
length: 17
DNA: TGCGCCAGCAGCCAAGATAGAACCGGGACAACTAATGAAAAACTGTTTTTT
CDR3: CASSQDRTGTTNEKLFF

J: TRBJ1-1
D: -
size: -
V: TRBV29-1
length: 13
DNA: TGCAGCGTTGCCGGACGGACGAACACTGAAGCTTTCTTT
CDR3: CSVAGRTNTEAFF

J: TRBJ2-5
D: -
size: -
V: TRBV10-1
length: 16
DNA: TGCGCCAGCAGCAAGCCCTTCCGGGACTGGTTTAAGACCCAGTACTTC
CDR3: CASSKPFRDWFKTQYF

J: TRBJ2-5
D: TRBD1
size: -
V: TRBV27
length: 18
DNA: TGTGCCAGCAGTGATACACTTGCAGGGGGCGGGTTTGCGGAGACCCAGTACTTC
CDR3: CASSDTLAGGGFAETQYF

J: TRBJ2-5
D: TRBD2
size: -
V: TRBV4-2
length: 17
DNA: TGTGCCAGCAGCCAAGAGATCAGCGGGGGCCGATCAGAGACCCAGTACTTC
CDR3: CASSQEISGGRSETQYF

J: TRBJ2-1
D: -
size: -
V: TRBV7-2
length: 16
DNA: TGTGCCAGCAGCTTAGTATGGGGGGCCGTCAGCAATGAGCAGTTCTTC
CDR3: CASSLVWGAVSNEQFF

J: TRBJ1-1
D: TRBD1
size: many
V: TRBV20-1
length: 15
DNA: TGCAGTGCTAGAGCACCCGGGACAGGTAACACTGAAGCTTTCTTT
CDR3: CSARAPGTGNTEAFF

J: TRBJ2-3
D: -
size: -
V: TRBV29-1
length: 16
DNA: TGCAGCGTTGAAGGGGAACGGGGTCGCCCCACAGATACGCAGTATTTT
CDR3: CSVEGERGRPTDTQYF

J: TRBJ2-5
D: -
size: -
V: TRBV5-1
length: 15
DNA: TGCGCCAGCAGCTTCCTCGGACGCTCACAAGAGACCCAGTACTTC
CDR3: CASSFLGRSQETQYF

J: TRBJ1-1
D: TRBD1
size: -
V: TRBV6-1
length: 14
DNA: TGTGCCAGCAGGGGACAGGGGGCGAACACTGAAGCTTTCTTT
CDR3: CASRGQGANTEAFF

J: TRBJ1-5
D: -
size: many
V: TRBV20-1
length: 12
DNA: TGCAGTGCTAGAGCGGGGGATCAGCCCCAGCATTTT
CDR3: CSARAGDQPQHF

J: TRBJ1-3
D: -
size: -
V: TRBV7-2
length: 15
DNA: TGTGCCAGCACCGGGGGGGGTCGCTCTGGAAACACCATATATTTT
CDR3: CASTGGGRSGNTIYF

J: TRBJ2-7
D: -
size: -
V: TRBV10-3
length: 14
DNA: TGTGCCATCAGTGATAGCGCGGCATCCTACGAGCAGTACTTC
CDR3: CAISDSAASYEQYF

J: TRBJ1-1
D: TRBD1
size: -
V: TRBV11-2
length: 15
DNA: TGTGCCAGCAGCTTATTGGGGACAGGAGAGACTGAAGTTTTCTTT
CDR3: CASSLLGTGETEVFF

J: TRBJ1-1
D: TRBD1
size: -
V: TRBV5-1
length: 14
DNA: TGCGCCAGCAAGCTTCAAACAGGGGGCACTGAAGCTTTCTTT
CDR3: CASKLQTGGTEAFF

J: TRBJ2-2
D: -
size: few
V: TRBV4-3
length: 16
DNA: TGCGCCAGCAGCCAAGACTATACCAGGGTCACCGGGGAGCTGTTTTTT
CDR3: CASSQDYTRVTGELFF

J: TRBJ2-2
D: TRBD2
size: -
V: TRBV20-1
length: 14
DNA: TGCAGTGCTAGATCGGGACTAGCGACCGGGGAGCTGTTTTTT
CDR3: CSARSGLATGELFF

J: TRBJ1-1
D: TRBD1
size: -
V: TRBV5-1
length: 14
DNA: TGCGCCAGCAGCCCCCGGACAGGGTACACTGAAGCTTTCTTT
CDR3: CASSPRTGYTEAFF

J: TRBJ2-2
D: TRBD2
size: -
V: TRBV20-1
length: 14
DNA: TGCAGTGCTAGCGGGCTAGCGGACACCGGGGAGCTGTTTTTT
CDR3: CSASGLADTGELFF

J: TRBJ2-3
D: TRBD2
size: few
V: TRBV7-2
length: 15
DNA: TGTGCCAGCAGCTTGGGCGGGGGGCTCCCAGATACGCAGTATTTT
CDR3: CASSLGGGLPDTQYF

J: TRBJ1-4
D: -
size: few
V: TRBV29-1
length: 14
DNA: TGCAGCGTTCACGGACGGGGAACTAATGAAAAACTGTTTTTT
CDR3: CSVHGRGTNEKLFF

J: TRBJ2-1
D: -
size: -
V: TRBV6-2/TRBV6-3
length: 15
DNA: TGTGCCAGCAGTTCGGCCAGGGAAAAGCACAATGAGCAGTTCTTC
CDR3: CASSSAREKHNEQFF

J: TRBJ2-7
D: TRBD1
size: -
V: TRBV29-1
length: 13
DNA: TGCAGCGTGGGACAGGTTTACCCCGCCGAGCAGTACTTC
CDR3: CSVGQVYPAEQYF

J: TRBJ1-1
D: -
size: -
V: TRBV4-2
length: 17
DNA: TGTGCCAGCAGCCAAGATCCGTCAGGGAACGGTTGGACTGAAGCTTTCTTT
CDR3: CASSQDPSGNGWTEAFF

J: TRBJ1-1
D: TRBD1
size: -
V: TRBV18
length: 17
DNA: TGTGCCAGCTCACCATCCGGGACAGGTTCACCTAACGCTGAAGCTTTCTTT
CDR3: CASSPSGTGSPNAEAFF